This TCR beta chain comes out of a study of T cells in Graves' hyperthyroidism and ophthalmopathy. General study findings and limits: Before onset, ophthalmopathy was predicted by the model a median roughly 6.4 months earlier. Within blood appeared most thyroid clonotypes that had expanded above 0.001.

In this sample, this clonotype turned up a few times. No antigen is known for it. TCR beta CDR3 regions were amplified from RNA. First-round RT-PCR with HTBI primers amplified the TCR CDR3 region. MiXCR, applied by TCRdb to the multiplex PCR reads, yields one record per CDR3 protein. In the table there are more than 600,000 distinct CDR3 sequences, about a sixth of which are singletons. Germline V gene data show CDR1 as DFQATT and CDR2 as SNEGSKA (reference sequence). This CDR3 spans 15 amino acids. V was clipped by 5 bases and J by 4 bases, with 19 bases between them. Thyroid ultrasound, orbital computed tomography, clinical symptoms, and serum thyroxine and TRAb underpinned diagnoses. PBMCs came from 10 ml fresh peripheral blood.

The chain links TRBV20-1 to TRBJ2-3; a possible D gene is TRBD1 (5 bases). The clonotype comes from a man aged 18 to 29 with Graves' hyperthyroidism. Material for sequencing was blood. The CDR3 DNA is TGCAGTGCTTCCTACCCGACAGCCCATGCAGATACGCAGTATTTT. Protein: CSASYPTAHADTQYF.